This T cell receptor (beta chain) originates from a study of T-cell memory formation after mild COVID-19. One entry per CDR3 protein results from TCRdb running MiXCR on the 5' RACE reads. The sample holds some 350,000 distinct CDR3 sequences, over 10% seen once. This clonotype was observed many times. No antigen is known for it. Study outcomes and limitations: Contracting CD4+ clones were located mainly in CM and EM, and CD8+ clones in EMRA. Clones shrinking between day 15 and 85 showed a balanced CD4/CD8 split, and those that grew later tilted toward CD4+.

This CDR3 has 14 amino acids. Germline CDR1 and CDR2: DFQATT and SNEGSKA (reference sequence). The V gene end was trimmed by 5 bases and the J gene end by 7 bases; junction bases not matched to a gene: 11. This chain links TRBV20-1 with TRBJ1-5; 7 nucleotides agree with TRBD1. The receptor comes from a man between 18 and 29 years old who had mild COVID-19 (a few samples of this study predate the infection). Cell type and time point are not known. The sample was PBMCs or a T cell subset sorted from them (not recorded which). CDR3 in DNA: TGCAGTGCTCCTTCCCGAAGGGGACAGCAGCCCCAGCATTTT. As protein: CSAPSRRGQQPQHF.